The 2 T cell receptor beta chains presented below share a single source sample, sequenced in a study of T cells after yellow fever vaccination (dated by TCRdb to between 2018 and 2021). The library relied on 5' RACE. The data were produced on an Illumina NovaSeq 6000. TCRdb reprocessed the public reads (quality trimming at Q25 with fastp, clone calling with MiXCR) and kept in-frame beta chains. Entries that share a CDR3 protein sequence are merged under the most common genes and DNA. The sample yields 250,000 or so distinct CDR3 sequences; roughly 3.5% were counted once. The leading ten clones occupy around 20% of the sample. In the paper's terms, the treatment or condition label means: live attenuated yellow fever vaccine strain. Here the sequenced sample was PBMCs, taken 15 days after the yellow fever booster vaccination. These receptors all stem from a man between 18 and 29 years old who received the YFV17D yellow fever vaccine.

This clonotype was recorded many times. The chain recombines TRBV15 with TRBJ2-7; D is undetermined. The CDR3 is 15 residues long. The V gene lost 0 bases and the J gene lost 5 bases, with 14 bases spanning the gap. Per the germline V gene, CDR1 is LNHNV and CDR2 is YYDKDF (reference sequence). CDR3 coding DNA: TGTGCCACCAGCAGAGATAGGTTCCAGTTTAACGAGCAGTACGTC. Its protein is CATSRDRFQFNEQYV.

This clonotype has ten or more counts. The rearrangement joins TRBV10-3 to TRBJ2-1; 8 positions match TRBD1. Trimming cost V 6 bases and J 7 bases; bases outside gene matches: 8. Germline loops: CDR1 ENHRY, CDR2 SYGVKD. There are 14 residues in the CDR3. The CDR3 DNA reads TGTGCCATCAGCGTAGGACAGGGTGGGAATGAGCAGTTCTTC. This encodes CAISVGQGGNEQFF.